One and the same sample provided the 14 T cell receptor beta chains below, sequenced in a study of shared clonotypes between healthy human individuals. Measured with immunoSEQ multiplex PCR; TCRdb has only the in-frame clones, and not every one. The profile covers roughly 2,000,000 clones, with 90% to 95% appearing a single time and more than 1.5% taken by the ten largest. The naive CD8 fraction comprised CD45RO-negative cells positively selected for CCR7 and excluded terminally differentiated effector memory CD45RA+ cells. What was sequenced was naive CD8+ T cells from PBMCs. Every receptor here comes from a man between 18 and 35 years old in good health. Some clones in this sample may be carry-over from other donors' samples.

The rearrangement joins TRBV7-9 to TRBJ2-1, with TRBD2 matching over 9 bases. Germline trimming cut 0 bases from V and 3 bases from J; bases unmatched to any gene: 12. Germline-derived CDR1 and CDR2 are SEHNR and FQNEAQ (reference sequence). This CDR3 has 19 amino acids. CDR3 sequence: CASSLAGVSGSGVYNEQFF. In DNA form, the CDR3 reads TGTGCCAGCAGCTTAGCGGGGGTTAGCGGGAGCGGTGTCTACAATGAGCAGTTCTTC.

The V call is TRBV9, the J call TRBJ2-7; 11 bases are shared with TRBD2. V lost 4 bases and J lost 9; bases outside the gene matches: 9. The CDR3 is 14 amino acids. Germline V gene sequence: CDR1 SGDLS, CDR2 YYNGEE. Written as DNA, the CDR3 is TGTGCCAGCAGCTCCGGGACTAGCGGACGCGGGCAGTACTTC. Translation gives CASSSGTSGRGQYF.

V is TRBV5-5 and J is TRBJ1-4; D call uncertain. Per the germline V gene, CDR1 is SGHKS and CDR2 is YYEKEE (reference sequence). The CDR3 sequence is 15 residues long. The V end was cut by 2 bases, the J end by 6 bases, with 14 bases between. CDR3 protein: CASSFFRVSDEKLFF. The CDR3 DNA reads as TGTGCCAGCAGCTTCTTCCGGGTCTCGGATGAAAAACTGTTTTTT.

This clone came up once. This chain links TRBV5-1 with TRBJ2-1; TRBD2 matches at 9 bases. CDR3 length: 16 amino acids. Per germline, CDR1 SGHRS and CDR2 YFSETQ. The V and J ends lost 0 bases and 4 bases, in that order; junction bases with no gene match: 5. This CDR3 reads CASSLAASGRYNEQFF. CDR3 DNA: TGCGCCAGCAGCTTGGCGGCCAGCGGGAGGTACAATGAGCAGTTCTTC.

V is TRBV29-1 and J is TRBJ1-2; possible D gene TRBD1, 5 bases. Germline CDR1 is SQVTM and CDR2 is ANQGSEA. V was pared by 4 bases and J by 8 bases, with 17 bases between. CDR3 length: 13 residues. CDR3 protein: CSVAWGESSGYTF. CDR3 DNA sequence: TGCAGCGTTGCGTGGGGCGAGTCAAGCGGCTACACCTTC.

The rearrangement links TRBV5-1 to TRBJ1-3, with 9 bases lining up with TRBD1. With 3 bases clipped from V and 8 bases from J, the junction kept 6 bases outside the gene matches. The CDR3 contains 14 residues. CDR1 and CDR2 from the germline V gene are SGHRS and YFSETQ. CDR3 in DNA: TGCGCCAGCAGCTCAACAGGGGGCGGCTACACCATATATTTT. This translates into CASSSTGGGYTIYF.

The chain carries TRBV7-9 and TRBJ2-7, with 11 nucleotides matching TRBD2. Germline loops: CDR1 SEHNR, CDR2 FQNEAQ (reference sequence). V lost 5 bases, J lost 6 bases, and 9 bases stayed unmatched. The CDR3 has 15 amino acids. DNA for the CDR3: TGTGCCAGCAGCCCCAAACTAGCGGGAGTTGGCGAGCAGTACTTC. Translating it yields CASSPKLAGVGEQYF.

The chain combines TRBV7-2 with TRBJ1-2; 7 bases are a match to TRBD1. J was trimmed by 0 bases and V by 2 bases; bases with no gene match: 3. CDR3 size: 15 residues. In germline, CDR1 is SGHTA, CDR2 FQGNSA. The chain's CDR3 is CASSLRGQTNYGYTF. CDR3 bases: TGTGCCAGCAGCTTACGGGGACAGACTAACTATGGCTACACCTTC.

The CDR3 coding sequence is TGTGCCAGCAGTGAACTTTCACATAACCCCTTTTACGAGCAGTACTTC. Amino acids: CASSELSHNPFYEQYF. This rearrangement joins TRBV6-1 to TRBJ2-7; D unclear. The germline CDR1 and CDR2 sequences are MNHNS and SASEGT. The length of the CDR3 is 16 residues. V shed 2 bases and J shed 4 bases, with 18 bases lying between them.

Concerning this clone: Other DNA sequences from this sample encode an identical CDR3 as well. The chain uses TRBV19 and TRBJ1-5; TRBD1 is a possible D gene (5 bases). V was pared by 5 bases and J by 7 bases, with 15 bases between. This CDR3 contains 14 residues. The germline V gene encodes CDR1 LNHDA and CDR2 SQIVND (reference sequence). The CDR3 bases are TGTGCCAGTAGTGTCCGCGACAGAGGCCAGCCCCAGCATTTT. Protein: CASSVRDRGQPQHF.

Of note for this clone: One end of the junction does not line up with germline, which may come from a read error. The chain has TRBV19 and TRBJ2-1; D call uncertain. The length of the CDR3 is 12 residues. Germline-derived CDR1 and CDR2 are LNHDA and SQIVND (reference sequence). CDR3: CASSLGYHEQFF. Here the CDR3 DNA reads TGTGCCAGTAGTTTGGGCTACCATGAGCAGTTCTTC.

The chain recombines TRBV28 with TRBJ2-5; D gene ambiguous. This CDR3 comprises 14 residues. The V end was cut by 2 bases, the J end by 4 bases, with 11 bases between. Germline-derived CDR1 and CDR2 are MDHEN and SYDVKM. Written as DNA, the CDR3 is TGTGCCAGCAGTTTAACTCCTTCGGGAGAGACCCAGTACTTC. It codes for CASSLTPSGETQYF.

The chain employs TRBV7-3 and TRBJ2-3; the D gene is possibly TRBD2 (5 bases). The CDR3 totals 13 residues. Germline-derived CDR1 and CDR2 are SGHTA and FQGTGA. V was cut by 1 base and J by 4 bases, with 6 bases left in between. The CDR3 DNA reads TGTGCCAGCAGCTTAAAGGGAGCAGATACGCAGTATTTT. Translation: CASSLKGADTQYF. Combining the CDR3 with reference TRBV7-3 and TRBJ2-3 gives the whole variable domain GAGVSQTPSNKVTEKGKYVELRCDPISGHTALYWYRQSLGQGPEFLIYFQGTGAADDSGLPNDRFFAVRPEGSVSTLKIQRTERGDSAVYLCASSLKGADTQYFGPGTRLTVL.

The chain has TRBV29-1 and TRBJ1-1; D is unclear. The CDR3 is made up of 14 amino acids. Germline values: CDR1 SQVTM, CDR2 ANQGSEA. V lost 3 bases and J 7 bases, leaving 18 bases between the germline ends. CDR3 coding DNA: TGCAGCGTTGAGGTGGGGAATGGGGTGGGTGAAGCTTTCTTT. Residues: CSVEVGNGVGEAFF.